A selection of T cell receptor beta chains follows, all from one sample in a study of T cell responses to AZD1222 COVID-19 vaccine. Generated by immunoSEQ multiplex PCR, the TCRdb table keeps only in-frame clones and is missing some. The sample includes under 200,000 clones, roughly nine tenths seen only once; the top ten take around 1%. This sample comprised peripheral blood, obtained 28 days after the second AZD1222 dose. The receptor set was obtained from an adult who received the AZD1222 COVID-19 vaccine. Both conserved end residues are part of each CDR3. A D gene is named only where the DNA matches it firmly. Expanded clones get a size class; other rows say once, few or many, or leave the size out.

J gene	D gene	V gene	clone size	CDR3 DNA	CDR3 protein
TRBJ1-4	NA	TRBV9	NA	TGTGCCAGCAGCCGGGCGGCGGGGGCTGGCGAAAAACTGTTTTTT	CASSRAAGAGEKLFF
TRBJ2-3	NA	TRBV7-2	NA	TGTGCCAGCAGTTTTACGGACTCGGATACGCAGTATTTT	CASSFTDSDTQYF
TRBJ1-6	NA	TRBV4-1	NA	TGCGCCAGCAGCCAAGAAAGGGCATTGGGTTCACCCCTCCACTTT	CASSQERALGSPLHF
TRBJ2-5	NA	TRBV7-2	NA	TGTGCCAGCAGCGCTTACCAGGGCTACCAAGAGACCCAGTACTTC	CASSAYQGYQETQYF
TRBJ1-2	TRBD1	TRBV19	NA	TGTGCCAGTAGTCCCCTCGGGACAGGGACCTATGGCTACACCTTC	CASSPLGTGTYGYTF
TRBJ1-5	NA	TRBV4-1	NA	TGCGCCAGCAGCCAAGATTCGCGGGGAGGTCAGCCCCAGCATTTT	CASSQDSRGGQPQHF
TRBJ1-1	NA	TRBV6-2/TRBV6-3	once	TGTGCCAGCAGTTACGGGGGAGGTTTTACTGAAGCTTTCTTT	CASSYGGGFTEAFF
TRBJ2-2	TRBD1	TRBV19	NA	TGTGCCAGTAGCTCGGGACAGGGATACACCGGGGAGCTGTTTTTT	CASSSGQGYTGELFF
TRBJ1-3	NA	TRBV19	NA	TGTGCCAGTAGTATCCCCAGGGCTGGAAACACCATATATTTT	CASSIPRAGNTIYF
TRBJ1-4	NA	TRBV10-2	once	TGCGCCAGCAGGTCGGGGGGAGATAATGAAAAACTGTTTTTT	CASRSGGDNEKLFF
TRBJ1-2	NA	TRBV18	NA	TGTGCCAGCTCATTCGAACAGGAAGAGGTGTATGGTGGCTACACCTTC	CASSFEQEEVYGGYTF
TRBJ2-7	NA	TRBV6-2/TRBV6-3	NA	TGTGCCAGCAGCGATTGGTTAGCATTAGGCGAGCAGTACTTC	CASSDWLALGEQYF
TRBJ2-7	NA	TRBV27	NA	TGTGCCAGCAGTTTCGGAGGGGGTGGCGAGCAGTACTTC	CASSFGGGGEQYF